These 14 T cell receptor beta chains came from one sample sequenced in a study of beta chain features in type 1 diabetes. Study-wide points: TCRB CDR3s were moderately but significantly shorter in Type 1 diabetes patients in all four CD4+ subsets.

The investigators reverse transcribed all of the isolated RNA, so they sequenced expressed TCRB transcripts. Clones were read by immunoSEQ multiplex PCR, and TCRdb kept only the in-frame ones, dropping some. The table records about 340,000 clones, roughly 12% of them present only once. Their cognate antigens are unknown. The sequenced sample consisted of naive CD4+ T cells from blood. These receptors were obtained from a woman younger than 30 with type 1 diabetes.

The chain employs TRBV30 and TRBJ2-1, with TRBD2 matching 7 bases. CDR3 length: 11 amino acids. Looked up from germline, CDR1 is GTSNPN and CDR2 is SVGIG (reference sequence). V gave up 7 bases and J gave up 8 bases; unmatched junction bases: 5. CDR3 bases: TGTGCCTCCGCGACTAGCTATGAGCAGTTCTTC. Translated, it gives CASATSYEQFF.

This clone was counted between two and nine times. This sequence joins TRBV5-4 and TRBJ2-3; D uncertain. The length of the CDR3 is 13 residues. V gave up 2 bases and J gave up 0 bases, with 4 bases separating them. Germline V gives CDR1 SGHNT, CDR2 YYREEE (reference sequence). The CDR3 protein is CASSFSSTDTQYF. The CDR3 DNA reads TGTGCCAGCAGCTTCTCTAGCACAGATACGCAGTATTTT.

This clone has only a few counts. The chain links TRBV9 to TRBJ2-1; D gene unclear. Germline loops: CDR1 SGDLS, CDR2 YYNGEE. Trimming took off 0 bases at V and 0 bases at J, with 10 bases between the two ends. This CDR3 spans 16 amino acids. CDR3 sequence (DNA): TGTGCCAGCAGCGTAGCCCCCCTCAGCTCCTACAATGAGCAGTTCTTC. Protein sequence: CASSVAPLSSYNEQFF. Full variable domain (missing parts from reference TRBV9 and TRBJ2-1): DSGVTQTPKHLITATGQRVTLRCSPRSGDLSVYWYQQSLDQGLQFLIQYYNGEERAKGNILERFSAQQFPDLHSELNLSSLELGDSALYFCASSVAPLSSYNEQFFGPGTRLTVL.

This clone was observed once. The chain employs TRBV19 and TRBJ1-2; D perhaps matches TRBD1 (5 bases). The CDR3 sequence is 13 residues long. Germline-derived CDR1 and CDR2 are LNHDA and SQIVND (reference sequence). Trimming shortened V by 10 bases and J by 5 bases, and 17 bases separated the two germline ends. CDR3: CATTQVGEYGYTF. The CDR3 nucleotides are TGTGCCACCACACAGGTCGGCGAATATGGCTACACCTTC.

The chain links TRBV2 to TRBJ1-2; D might be TRBD1 (6 bases). The CDR3 totals 13 residues. Trimming pared 5 bases from V and 2 bases from J, leaving 9 bases between. CDR1 SNHLY and CDR2 FYNNEI come from the germline V gene. The CDR3 spells CASSRQANYGYTF. DNA of the CDR3: TGTGCCAGCAGTCGACAGGCGAACTATGGCTACACCTTC.

This clone was detected a few times. This chain joins TRBV5-1 and TRBJ2-5; 7 bases are a match to TRBD2. CDR1 is SGHRS and CDR2 is YFSETQ in the germline V gene. The CDR3 sequence is 16 residues long. Unmatched junction bases numbered 11, after V lost 5 bases and J lost 1 base. The CDR3 protein is CASSPGSGRAQETQYF. The CDR3 DNA reads TGCGCCAGCAGTCCGGGATCGGGGAGGGCCCAAGAGACCCAGTACTTC.

The chain combines TRBV4-1 with TRBJ2-1, with 9 bases lining up with TRBD1. CDR1 and CDR2 from the germline V gene are MGHRA and YSYEKL. CDR3 length equals 18 residues. V shed 3 bases and J 7 bases; nucleotides not matched to a gene: 16. The CDR3 bases are TGCGCCAGCAGCCAGGGATACTACCGGGACAGGGCGGGGAATGAGCAGTTCTTC. This codes for CASSQGYYRDRAGNEQFF.

This clone was detected a few times. The V call is TRBV7-9, the J call TRBJ2-5, with TRBD1 identical over 9 bases. The CDR3 loop spans 15 amino acids. The V and J ends lost 8 bases and 1 base, in that order; junction bases with no gene match: 8. The germline V gene encodes CDR1 SEHNR and CDR2 FQNEAQ (reference sequence). This CDR3 reads CASWDRVRAQETQYF. DNA for the CDR3: TGTGCCAGCTGGGACAGGGTAAGGGCCCAAGAGACCCAGTACTTC.

The chain employs TRBV9 and TRBJ2-5; D remains unclear. Germline V gene lookup returns CDR1 SGDLS and CDR2 YYNGEE. Trimming removed 0 bases at V and 4 bases at J, with 19 bases between. The CDR3 is 17 amino acids. For the CDR3, the DNA is TGTGCCAGCAGCGTAGATCCGTCTGGTAGTCGCGGAGAGACCCAGTACTTC. Its translation: CASSVDPSGSRGETQYF.

The chain joins TRBV25-1 to TRBJ1-2; perhaps TRBD1 as D (6 bases). The CDR3 is 15 amino acids. From germline, CDR1 is MGHDK and CDR2 SYGVNS. The V end lost 1 base, the J end lost 0 bases, and 9 bases lay between the germline ends. The CDR3 region is CASSEFRGTNYGYTF. CDR3 nucleotides: TGTGCCAGCAGTGAATTTAGGGGGACTAACTATGGCTACACCTTC.

This clone has more than one count but fewer than ten. The rearrangement uses TRBV5-1 and TRBJ2-7, with D uncertain. V shed 0 bases and J shed 2 bases, with 12 bases lying between them. The CDR3 totals 15 residues. Looked up from germline, CDR1 is SGHRS and CDR2 is YFSETQ. The CDR3 spells CASSLVGMVTYEQYF. The CDR3 DNA reads TGCGCCAGCAGCTTGGTTGGCATGGTCACCTACGAGCAGTACTTC.

This clone has a handful of counts. The chain recombines TRBV7-2 with TRBJ2-1; 7 nucleotides line up with TRBD2. This CDR3 is 14 amino acids long. The trim removed 7 bases at V and 8 bases at J, leaving 11 bases unmatched. CDR1 is SGHTA, CDR2 FQGNSA, per germline. CDR3 protein: CASTAGLAVDEQFF. CDR3 coding DNA: TGTGCCAGCACCGCTGGGCTAGCGGTGGATGAGCAGTTCTTC.

In its sample, this clone was seen a few times. The same CDR3 is also encoded by other DNA sequences in this sample. The rearrangement uses TRBV18 and TRBJ2-3; no firm D call. This CDR3 is built from 13 residues. Trimming removed 3 bases from V and 4 bases from J, with 8 bases in between. In germline, CDR1 is KGHSH, CDR2 LQKENI. CDR3 bases: TGTGCCAGCTCACCGAGTGAGGCAGATACGCAGTATTTT. Its protein product is CASSPSEADTQYF.

The chain has TRBV10-3 and TRBJ2-5; 10 positions agree with TRBD1. J was trimmed by 0 bases and V by 6 bases; bases with no gene match: 1. Germline values: CDR1 ENHRY, CDR2 SYGVKD. The CDR3 runs to 14 residues. The CDR3 loop is CAIRGQGNQETQYF. The DNA for the CDR3 is TGTGCCATCAGGGGACAGGGGAACCAAGAGACCCAGTACTTC.